This section outlines one T cell receptor beta chain sequence together with its context. Which antigen it targets is not known. Within one base of it there is no much larger clone, and no base qualities were kept. The treatment or condition label, read with the paper, signifies: some 19 received Ad26.COV2.S at low or high dose, single or two shots; 5 received placebo; per-sample allocation not given. Repertoires of vaccine and placebo recipients were sequenced from samples collected on day 63 after the first injection. In Cohort 1b, about 25 adults aged 18-55 years were enrolled at a single site in Boston, USA, between 29 July and 7 August 2020. Ad26.COV2.S consisted of a replication-incompetent adenovirus type 26 vector by which a prefusion-stabilized SARS-CoV-2 spike protein from the original Wuhan strain was expressed. The immunoSEQ Assay was used to sequence TCRbeta CDR3 regions. After extraction, genomic DNA underwent amplification by bias-controlled multiplex PCR, followed by high-throughput sequencing. The original methods were these. Collapsing and filtering of sequences were performed to quantify the absolute abundance of each unique TCRbeta CDR3 region. T cell fraction was estimated by normalizing TCRbeta template counts to usable DNA, with usable DNA measured through amplification of reference genes found in all nucleated cells. Repertoire TCRs were annotated as SARS-CoV-2-specific when V gene, CDR3 amino acid sequence and J gene were exactly matched to a known reactive TCR set. The reference SARS-CoV-2 TCR set came from MIRA and was filtered for enrichment in COVID-19-positive ImmuneCODE repertoires, removing public or cross-reactive TCRs. Using the MIRA antigens, annotated TCRs were further analysed by specific ORF or by position within an ORF. Breadth was defined as annotated unique rearrangements over total unique productive rearrangements; depth was the summed frequency of those rearrangements. Two-sided Wilcoxon rank-sum tests were applied when comparing TCR breadth between groups. This is the immuneACCESS table as TCRdb keeps it, with only in-frame sequences that have V and J called. A part of the clones is gone; compared with another copy, unresolved V genes explain less than half, and the rest is unexplained. V and J calls and clone size are as listed in that table; D and trimming were resolved from the DNA. Present in this sample are around 370,000 clones, approximately 85% of which were seen just once. Of the sample, 3% to 4% is held by the ten largest clones.

This sample is drawn from a study of Ad26.COV2.S vaccination and SARS-CoV-2 variants (dated by TCRdb to 2020 to 2023). Concerning the study at large: Vaccine-arm donors were drawn from COV1001, a multicentre, randomized, double-blind, placebo-controlled phase I-IIa trial of Ad26.COV2.S in healthy adults. Ad26.COV2.S was administered intramuscularly at a dose of 5x10^10 or 1x10^11 viral particles, either as one shot or as two shots given 56 days apart. Sequencing of the TCRbeta repertoire served to evaluate the specificity and breadth of SARS-CoV-2-reactive T cell receptors following Ad26.COV2.S vaccination. The TCR-sequenced set comprised approximately 32 samples: some 20 Ad26.COV2.S vaccine recipients, 5 placebo recipients and 8 SARS-CoV-2 convalescent individuals. Trial participants were randomized into five groups of five: low-dose or high-dose Ad26.COV2.S given once or twice, or placebo on both occasions. Investigators remained blinded to trial group allocation during experiments and outcome assessment. General study outcomes and caveats: The study was not powered to compare responses between vaccine doses or regimens. The authors noted that the TCR breadth and depth analyses may have underestimated total T cell responses. After vaccination, spike-specific CD8+ and CD4+ T cell responses were reported to show substantial breadth. Spike-specific TCR breadth was higher in Ad26.COV2.S recipients than in placebo recipients (P = 0.0014). Vaccine and placebo recipients had similar non-spike TCR breadth, a finding consistent with the vaccine containing only spike.

The source material was peripheral blood, sampled in a trial of Ad26.COV2.S vaccine versus placebo. This receptor was obtained from a person between 18 and 60 years old who received the Ad26.COV2.S COVID-19 vaccine or a placebo.

DNA sequence: TGTGCCAGCAGCTTGGGGGACTTCCTGGGGGACACTGAAGCTTTCTTT. Its coded protein is CASSLGDFLGDTEAFF. This sequence uses TRBV5-8 and TRBJ1-1; perhaps TRBD1 is the D gene, with 5 bases matching. The CDR3 measures 16 amino acids from cysteine to phenylalanine. The entry retains the CDR3 DNA only, 48 bases that are in frame from base 1. The CDR1 and CDR2 encoded by the germline V gene are SGHTS and YDEGEE. V is pared back by 0 bases and J by 3 bases, with 15 bases lying between the germline termini. Outside the CDR3, residues come from the reference TRBV5-8 and TRBJ1-1 proteins, so the full variable domain is: EAGVTQSPTHLIKTRGQQATLRCSPISGHTSVYWYQQALGLGLQFLLWYDEGEERNRGNFPPRFSGRQFPNYSSELNVNALELEDSALYLCASSLGDFLGDTEAFFGQGTRLTVV.